This T cell receptor beta chain stems from a study of shared T cell receptors in the human thymus. TCRdb's copy holds only in-frame clones and misses some; the assay was immunoSEQ multiplex PCR. Of hundreds of thousands of clones listed, 70% to 90% are singletons. CDR3 size: 17 residues. Germline values: CDR1 LGHNA, CDR2 YSLEER. With 1 base clipped from V and 6 bases from J, the junction kept 11 bases outside the gene matches. This same sample was also taken into another study, of human thymus T cells. That work adds: Thymic resections from corrective heart surgery supplied the tissue.

This receptor was taken from a boy under two years old with a congenital heart defect. This sequence joins TRBV4-3 and TRBJ1-2, with 10 bases lining up with TRBD1. The sequencing sample was made of thymocytes. The chain's CDR3 is CASSQVRTGGLYNGYTF. The CDR3 DNA reads as TGCGCCAGCAGCCAAGTTAGGACAGGGGGTTTGTACAATGGCTACACCTTC.